A single sample gave rise to the 26 T cell receptor beta chains below, sequenced in a study of PD-1 blockade in classical Hodgkin lymphoma. Profiling relied on immunoSEQ multiplex PCR, and the TCRdb table lists in-frame clones only, not all of them. The table lists about 6,700 clones, 65% to 80% of them singletons. Time point described: cycle 4 day 1 (C4D1), after six to seven weeks of nivolumab. Every one of the patients relapsed after autologous stem cell transplantation (brentuximab vedotin exposure was variable). The specimen was peripheral blood mononuclear cells (PBMCs), collected before the fourth cycle of nivolumab. These TCRs come from a human donor with classical Hodgkin lymphoma.

This clone was seen more than once but under ten times. J is TRBJ1-5 and V is TRBV28, with TRBD1 matching over 7 bases. This CDR3 contains 14 residues. V was pared by 4 bases and J by 4 bases, with 4 bases of the junction left unmatched. The V gene's germline CDR1 is MDHEN and CDR2 SYDVKM. This chain's CDR3 is CASSSQGRNQPQHF. DNA for the CDR3: TGTGCCAGCAGTTCACAGGGGCGGAATCAGCCCCAGCATTTT.

The chain couples TRBV7-9 to TRBJ2-7, with TRBD1 matching over 7 bases. V lost 5 bases to trimming and J lost 6 bases; unmatched junction nucleotides: 10. The CDR3 contains 14 residues. Germline V gives CDR1 SEHNR, CDR2 FQNEAQ (reference sequence). CDR3 sequence reads: CASSLTGTVREQYF. CDR3 bases: TGTGCCAGCAGCCTGACCGGGACAGTTCGCGAGCAGTACTTC.

The J gene is TRBJ2-2, the V gene TRBV18; TRBD2 is a possible D gene (5 bases). CDR3 size: 16 residues. Between the trimmed V and J ends, which lost 6 bases and 5 bases, there was a span of 19 bases. Looked up from germline, CDR1 is KGHSH and CDR2 is LQKENI. Here the CDR3 reads CASSLEPVRGTGELFF. The CDR3 DNA sequence: TGTGCCAGCTCCCTCGAGCCGGTCCGGGGAACCGGGGAGCTGTTTTTT.

J is TRBJ1-4 and V is TRBV4-2, with TRBD1 matching 10 bases. Germline V gene data show CDR1 as LGHNA and CDR2 as YNFKEQ. Trimming at V came to 6 bases and at J to 5 bases, leaving 3 bases not matched to a gene. CDR3 length: 14 amino acids. The CDR3 loop reads CASRPGQGNEKLFF. The CDR3 nucleotides read TGTGCCAGCAGGCCGGGACAGGGGAATGAAAAACTGTTTTTT.

V and J are TRBV27 and TRBJ1-4; D perhaps matches TRBD1 (6 bases). CDR1 and CDR2 from the germline V gene are MNHEY and SMNVEV (reference sequence). V lost 1 base and J lost 6, with 12 bases in between. The CDR3 sequence is 15 residues long. The CDR3: CASSLLGGGDEKLFF. CDR3 sequence (DNA): TGTGCCAGCAGTTTATTGGGGGGGGGCGATGAAAAACTGTTTTTT.

The rearrangement links TRBV2 to TRBJ1-1; D is perhaps TRBD1 (5 bases). Germline CDR1 reads SNHLY; CDR2 reads FYNNEI. The V end lost 5 bases, the J end lost 8 bases, and 12 bases lay between the germline ends. The CDR3 loop spans 12 amino acids. Written as DNA, the CDR3 is TGTGCCAGCAGTTCAGGGTTTACAGAAGCTTTCTTT. Encoded protein: CASSSGFTEAFF.

The rearrangement uses TRBV5-8 and TRBJ2-1; 12 bases are a match to TRBD2. V lost 2 bases and J lost 7; bases outside the gene matches: 13. This CDR3 has 18 amino acids. Germline V gene lookup returns CDR1 SGHTS and CDR2 YDEGEE. This CDR3 reads CASSFLSSASGRGNEQFF. The CDR3 DNA sequence: TGTGCCAGCAGCTTTCTGAGTAGCGCTAGCGGGAGGGGGAATGAGCAGTTCTTC.

The chain combines TRBV7-2 with TRBJ2-4, with 12 bases aligning to TRBD2. V shed 8 bases and J 9 bases; nucleotides not matched to a gene: 14. CDR3 length: 16 amino acids. The germline V gene encodes CDR1 SGHTA and CDR2 FQGNSA. CDR3 loop: CASGTGLAGSGVIQYF. The CDR3, as DNA: TGTGCCAGCGGGACCGGACTAGCGGGAAGCGGGGTCATTCAGTACTTC.

This chain links TRBV7-9 with TRBJ1-2; 9 positions agree with TRBD1. CDR3 length: 15 amino acids. Germline lookup yields CDR1 SEHNR and CDR2 FQNEAQ (reference sequence). V was clipped by 2 bases and J by 5 bases; unmatched bases: 6. The CDR3 loop reads CASSLPTGQGYGYTF. The CDR3 nucleotides are TGTGCCAGCAGCTTACCCACGGGACAGGGATATGGCTACACCTTC.

This clone was counted a few times. This chain joins TRBV9 and TRBJ2-1; D is undetermined. Germline-derived CDR1 and CDR2 are SGDLS and YYNGEE. CDR3 length: 15 residues. With 2 bases removed from V and 0 bases from J, the gap between germline ends came to 9 bases. CDR3 DNA sequence: TGTGCCAGCAGCGTTTTGGGAAGCTCCTACAATGAGCAGTTCTTC. The encoded protein is CASSVLGSSYNEQFF. The full variable domain, rest sourced from reference TRBV9 and TRBJ2-1, is DSGVTQTPKHLITATGQRVTLRCSPRSGDLSVYWYQQSLDQGLQFLIQYYNGEERAKGNILERFSAQQFPDLHSELNLSSLELGDSALYFCASSVLGSSYNEQFFGPGTRLTVL.

This sequence joins TRBV7-9 and TRBJ1-2; 7 nucleotides match TRBD1. V shed 5 bases, J shed 4 bases, and the junction held 13 bases outside the gene matches. Germline values: CDR1 SEHNR, CDR2 FQNEAQ (reference sequence). The CDR3 is 16 amino acids. The CDR3 DNA sequence: TGTGCCAGCAGCCCATTACGGCAGGGGGGCATCTATGGCTACACCTTC. Translating it yields CASSPLRQGGIYGYTF.

The genes are TRBV14 and TRBJ2-7, with TRBD1 matching 8 bases. This CDR3 spans 13 amino acids. Losses at the gene ends were 4 bases for V and 4 bases for J; bases not matched to a gene: 3. Germline CDR1 reads SGHDN; CDR2 reads FVKESK. CDR3 loop: CASSRNRGYEQYF. The CDR3 bases are TGTGCCAGCAGCCGGAACAGGGGGTACGAGCAGTACTTC.

This clone was seen just once. The rearrangement uses TRBV18 and TRBJ2-7; weak D call: TRBD2 (5 bases). V was clipped by 1 base and J by 2 bases, with 6 bases between them. The CDR3 is 13 amino acids. Germline assignment: CDR1 KGHSH and CDR2 LQKENI. The CDR3 region is CASSPRETYEQYF. In DNA, the CDR3 is TGTGCCAGCTCACCACGGGAGACCTACGAGCAGTACTTC. The whole variable domain, filled in from reference TRBV18 and TRBJ2-7, reads NAGVMQNPRHLVRRRGQEARLRCSPMKGHSHVYWYRQLPEEGLKFMVYLQKENIIDESGMPKERFSAEFPKEGPSILRIQQVVRGDSAAYFCASSPRETYEQYFGPGTRLTVT.

The gene calls are TRBV5-6 and TRBJ2-7; 7 nucleotides align to TRBD1. CDR1 SGHDT and CDR2 YYEEEE come from the germline V gene. The V gene end was trimmed by 1 base and the J gene end by 3 bases; junction bases not matched to a gene: 4. The CDR3 totals 14 residues. CDR3 protein: CASSLWDRGYEQYF. The CDR3 DNA reads as TGTGCCAGCAGCTTGTGGGACAGAGGCTACGAGCAGTACTTC.

This chain joins TRBV7-2 and TRBJ2-1; D remains ambiguous. This CDR3 contains 14 residues. V lost 3 bases and J lost 0, with 6 bases in between. Germline CDR1 reads SGHTA; CDR2 reads FQGNSA. DNA for the CDR3: TGTGCCAGCAGCTTTCTTATCTCCTACAATGAGCAGTTCTTC. It specifies CASSFLISYNEQFF.

V usage is TRBV11-1 and J usage is TRBJ2-5, with 10 positions matching TRBD2. The CDR3 sequence is 16 residues long. Germline trimming cut 5 bases from V and 4 bases from J; bases unmatched to any gene: 10. Germline V gene lookup returns CDR1 SGHAT and CDR2 FQDESV (reference sequence). As DNA, the CDR3 is TGTGCCAGCAGCACGAGGACTAGCGGCTGGGGAGAGACCCAGTACTTC. It translates to CASSTRTSGWGETQYF.

The V gene is TRBV5-6, the J gene TRBJ2-7; D call uncertain. Trimming removed 0 bases from V and 0 bases from J, with 7 bases in between. The CDR3 consists of 14 residues. The V gene's germline CDR1 is SGHDT and CDR2 YYEEEE. The CDR3 is CASSLGGDSYEQYF. For the CDR3, the DNA is TGTGCCAGCAGCTTGGGAGGCGACTCCTACGAGCAGTACTTC.

The sample holds one count of this clone. The CDR3 region has the DNA TGTGCCAGCACCCACTTTACCATGAACACTGAAGCTTTCTTT. This sequence encodes CASTHFTMNTEAFF. V gene TRBV28 combines with J gene TRBJ1-1; D uncertain. There are 14 residues in the CDR3. Trimming removed 7 bases from V and 0 bases from J, with 12 bases in between. Germline lookup yields CDR1 MDHEN and CDR2 SYDVKM.

The V gene is TRBV9, the J gene TRBJ2-1, with D tentatively TRBD2 (5 bases). Deletions cut 4 bases from V and 7 bases from J, with 15 bases between. Germline V gives CDR1 SGDLS, CDR2 YYNGEE. The CDR3 has 14 residues. The CDR3 sequence is CASSSQLGGNEQFF. The CDR3 nucleotides read TGTGCCAGCAGCTCCCAACTAGGCGGTAATGAGCAGTTCTTC.

The J gene is TRBJ1-5, the V gene TRBV5-4, with D perhaps matching TRBD1 (6 bases). The CDR3 is 16 amino acids. Germline V gene sequence: CDR1 SGHNT, CDR2 YYREEE (reference sequence). The germline V and J ends were trimmed by 2 bases and 3 bases, with 15 bases remaining between them. In DNA form, the CDR3 reads TGTGCCAGCAGCTTCAATCGGGGGCAGGACAATCAGCCCCAGCATTTT. This sequence encodes CASSFNRGQDNQPQHF. Full variable domain (rest looked up from reference TRBV5-4 and TRBJ1-5): ETGVTQSPTHLIKTRGQQVTLRCSSQSGHNTVSWYQQALGQGPQFIFQYYREEENGRGNFPPRFSGLQFPNYSSELNVNALELDDSALYLCASSFNRGQDNQPQHFGDGTRLSIL.

The chain recombines TRBV5-6 with TRBJ1-2; 8 bases match TRBD1. The trim removed 3 bases at V and 1 base at J, leaving 5 bases unmatched. This CDR3 comprises 15 residues. Germline loops: CDR1 SGHDT, CDR2 YYEEEE. The CDR3, as DNA: TGTGCCAGCAGCTCGTGGACAGGGAATAACTATGGCTACACCTTC. Translation gives CASSSWTGNNYGYTF.

The J gene is TRBJ2-1, the V gene TRBV6-1; 8 bases are a match to TRBD2. Germline V gene data show CDR1 as MNHNS and CDR2 as SASEGT. The CDR3 has 15 residues. J gave up 3 bases and V 3 bases, and 4 bases lay outside the gene matches. CDR3 bases: TGTGCCAGCAGTGAGCCCGGGACTAGCTACAATGAGCAGTTCTTC. The encoded protein is CASSEPGTSYNEQFF.

This clone was counted only a few times. The rearrangement joins TRBV2 to TRBJ2-2; D is perhaps TRBD1 (6 bases). CDR3 length equals 16 residues. CDR1 and CDR2 from the germline V gene are SNHLY and FYNNEI. The ends were cut back, 4 bases at V and 5 bases at J, with 17 bases in the middle. In DNA, the CDR3 is TGTGCCAGCAGTGCTGAGTGGGCAGGACAGACCGGGGAGCTGTTTTTT. It translates to CASSAEWAGQTGELFF.

The V and J genes are TRBV2 and TRBJ2-5, with D possibly TRBD2 on 6 matching bases. Trimming removed 6 bases from V and 4 bases from J, with 9 bases in between. CDR1 and CDR2 from the germline V gene are SNHLY and FYNNEI. The CDR3 covers 12 residues. The DNA for the CDR3 is TGTGCCAGCAGCGGGAGTTTAGAGACCCAGTACTTC. It yields the protein CASSGSLETQYF.

V usage is TRBV7-9 and J usage is TRBJ1-4; TRBD1 is a possible D gene (6 bases). The CDR3 is made up of 16 amino acids. CDR1 SEHNR and CDR2 FQNEAQ come from the germline V gene (reference sequence). The V end was cut by 1 base, the J end by 7 bases, with 16 bases between. The CDR3 DNA is TGTGCCAGCAGCTTAGATGATGGCAGGGGAGGTGAAAAACTGTTTTTT. Its translation is CASSLDDGRGGEKLFF.

The chain has TRBV6-4 and TRBJ2-6; maybe TRBD1 (6 bases). This CDR3 region has 14 residues. Trimming pared 6 bases from V and 2 bases from J, leaving 8 bases between. CDR1 is MRHNA and CDR2 is SNTAGT in the germline V gene. In DNA, the CDR3 is TGTGCCAGCAGCGCAGGGGCTGGGGCCAACGTCCTGACTTTC. This encodes CASSAGAGANVLTF.